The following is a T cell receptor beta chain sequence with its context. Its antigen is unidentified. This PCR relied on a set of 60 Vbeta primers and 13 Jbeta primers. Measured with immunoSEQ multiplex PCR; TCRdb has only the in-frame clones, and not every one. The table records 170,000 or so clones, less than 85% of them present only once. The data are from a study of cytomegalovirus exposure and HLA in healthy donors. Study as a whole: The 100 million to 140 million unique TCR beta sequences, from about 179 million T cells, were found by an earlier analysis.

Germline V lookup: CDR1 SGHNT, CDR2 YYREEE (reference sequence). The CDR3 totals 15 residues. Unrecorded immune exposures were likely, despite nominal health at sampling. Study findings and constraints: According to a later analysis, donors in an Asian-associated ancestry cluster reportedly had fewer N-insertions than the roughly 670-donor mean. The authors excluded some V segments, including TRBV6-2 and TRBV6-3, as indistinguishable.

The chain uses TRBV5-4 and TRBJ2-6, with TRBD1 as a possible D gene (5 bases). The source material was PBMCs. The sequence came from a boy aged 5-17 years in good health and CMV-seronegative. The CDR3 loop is CAWTSILSGANVLTF. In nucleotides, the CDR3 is TGTGCTTGGACATCAATCCTCTCTGGGGCCAACGTCCTGACTTTC.